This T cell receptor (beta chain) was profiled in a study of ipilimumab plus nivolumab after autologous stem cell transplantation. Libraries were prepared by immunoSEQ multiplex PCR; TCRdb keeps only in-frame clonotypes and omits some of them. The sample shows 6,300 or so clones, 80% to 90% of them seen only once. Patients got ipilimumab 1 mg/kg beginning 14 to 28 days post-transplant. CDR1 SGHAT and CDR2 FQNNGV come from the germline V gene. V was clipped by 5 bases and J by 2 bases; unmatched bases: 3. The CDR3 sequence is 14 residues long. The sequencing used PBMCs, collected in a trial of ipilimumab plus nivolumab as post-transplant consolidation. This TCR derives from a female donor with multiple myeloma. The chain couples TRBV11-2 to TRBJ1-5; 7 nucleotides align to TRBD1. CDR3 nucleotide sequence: TGTGCCAGCAGCCCTGGGACAGGCAATCAGCCCCAGCATTTT. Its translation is CASSPGTGNQPQHF.